What follows are 5 T cell receptor beta chains derived from one specimen sequenced in a study of T cell clonotyping in hematopoietic cell transplantation. The protocol was immunoSEQ multiplex PCR, while the TCRdb copy is restricted to in-frame clones and leaves out a portion. The sample has approximately 30,000 clones; around 95% are singletons. Material for sequencing was peripheral blood mononuclear cells. The receptors stem from a man in his fifties in good health. Some clones in this sample may be carry-over from other donors' samples.

The V and J genes are TRBV4-3 and TRBJ1-5; D is uncertain. The germline gives CDR1 LGHNA, CDR2 YSLEER. The ends were cut back, 0 bases at V and 4 bases at J, with 10 bases in the middle. This CDR3 is 15 amino acids long. The CDR3 region has the DNA TGCGCCAGCAGCCAAGATAGTATGGGAAATCAGCCCCAGCATTTT. This translates into CASSQDSMGNQPQHF.

The V gene is TRBV7-2, the J gene TRBJ1-1; 8 bases align to TRBD1. The CDR3 extends over 15 amino acids. V trimming: 3 bases; J trimming: 4 bases; junction bases outside the gene matches: 7. Germline-derived CDR1 and CDR2 are SGHTA and FQGNSA. The CDR3 DNA sequence: TGTGCCAGCAGCTTGGTTCAGGGGGCGCGCACTGAAGCTTTCTTT. Translating it yields CASSLVQGARTEAFF.

The V and J genes are TRBV6-1 and TRBJ1-1; no reliable D call. The CDR3 contains 14 residues. Germline lookup yields CDR1 MNHNS and CDR2 SASEGT. The germline V and J ends were trimmed by 2 bases and 8 bases, with 15 bases remaining between them. Written as DNA, the CDR3 is TGTGCCAGCAGTGAACCCATCAGGCACGCCGAAGCTTTCTTT. Translation gives CASSEPIRHAEAFF.

CDR3 in amino acids: CASQERGSSEQFF. The CDR3 DNA is TGTGCCAGCCAGGAGAGAGGCTCCAGTGAGCAGTTCTTC. This chain joins TRBV5-6 and TRBJ2-1; D is undetermined. The CDR3 sequence is 13 residues long. CDR1 and CDR2 (germline): SGHDT, YYEEEE. V gave up 7 bases and J gave up 9 bases, with 17 bases separating them.

CDR3 region: CASSFGPRQYTEAFF. The CDR3 bases are TGTGCCAGTTCATTTGGGCCCCGGCAGTACACTGAAGCTTTCTTT. This chain links TRBV27 with TRBJ1-1; D is uncertain. The CDR3 has 15 residues. The V gene's germline CDR1 is MNHEY and CDR2 SMNVEV (reference sequence). V gave up 9 bases and J gave up 3 bases, with 20 bases separating them.